The source of this T cell receptor (beta chain) is a study of T-cell memory formation after mild COVID-19. For this clonotype: As yet, its antigen is unknown.

The CDR3 spans 15 residues. V was clipped by 2 bases and J by 5 bases, with 16 bases between them. Germline V gives CDR1 ENHRY, CDR2 SYGVKD. Study conclusions and caveats: Mostly located in CM and EM were contracting CD4+ clones, with contracting CD8+ clones located in EMRA. Pre-infection memory carried some responding clones, suggesting that cross-reactive memory joined.

TCRalpha and TCRbeta libraries used 5'RACE with constant-segment primers and UMIs. TCRdb reprocessed the 5' RACE reads via MiXCR and lists one record per CDR3 protein. Of about 160,000 distinct CDR3 sequences listed, roughly 28% were seen once; the top ten hold around 13%. This chain connects TRBV10-3 to TRBJ2-7; possibly TRBD1 for D (6 bases). The TCR originated in an adult woman who had mild COVID-19 (a few samples of this study predate the infection). Cell type and time point are not known. The material sequenced was PBMCs or a T cell subset sorted from them (not recorded which). CDR3 bases: TGTGCCATCAGTGAGCCCGGGACATCTACCCACGAGCAGTACTTC. As protein: CAISEPGTSTHEQYF.